The 32 T cell receptor beta chains in this list originate from one sample, sequenced in a study of response to subunit inactivated influenza vaccine. TCRdb independently ran MiXCR on the RT-PCR reads; one entry per CDR3 protein. In the table there are about 530,000 distinct CDR3 sequences, approximately 12% of which are singletons. The sample consisted of PBMCs from blood, taken roughly 48 days after vaccination. The source of these receptors is a man in his forties or fifties who received an inactivated influenza vaccine.

The V gene is TRBV28, the J gene TRBJ2-7; 7 positions agree with TRBD2. The ends lost 2 bases at V and 4 bases at J; junction bases unmatched: 2. Germline CDR1 reads MDHEN; CDR2 reads SYDVKM. The CDR3 is 13 amino acids. CDR3 residues: CASSLLREYEQYF. For the CDR3, the DNA is TGTGCCAGCAGTTTACTGCGGGAGTACGAGCAGTACTTC.

This clonotype was detected a few times. The chain combines TRBV7-2 with TRBJ1-2; no definite D call. The V gene's germline CDR1 is SGHTA and CDR2 FQGNSA. The CDR3 has 16 amino acids. Trimming pared 2 bases from V and 0 bases from J, leaving 13 bases between. CDR3 DNA: TGTGCCAGCAGCTTACGTCGAACTAAGGCTAACTATGGCTACACCTTC. It translates to CASSLRRTKANYGYTF.

This clonotype was seen a handful of times. The chain is built from TRBV20-1 and TRBJ2-5, with 8 bases fitting TRBD2. Germline V lookup: CDR1 DFQATT, CDR2 SNEGSKA (reference sequence). The CDR3 contains 16 residues. The trim removed 0 bases at V and 3 bases at J, leaving 9 bases unmatched. The CDR3 sequence is CSARDFQRGKKETQYF. DNA of the CDR3: TGCAGTGCTAGAGATTTCCAGCGGGGGAAAAAAGAGACCCAGTACTTC.

The chain uses TRBV15 and TRBJ2-1; the D gene could be TRBD1 or TRBD2 (5 bases each). The CDR3 contains 17 residues. The germline V gene encodes CDR1 LNHNV and CDR2 YYDKDF (reference sequence). Trimming took 0 bases from V and 2 from J, leaving 14 bases between them. CDR3 region: CATSRDLLGTPYNEQFF. DNA of the CDR3: TGTGCCACCAGCAGAGATCTTTTGGGGACGCCCTACAATGAGCAGTTCTTC.

This clonotype was seen a handful of times. The rearrangement joins TRBV6-2 or TRBV6-3 to TRBJ1-2; D is possibly TRBD1 (5 bases). The CDR3 length is 13 residues. V was cut by 5 bases and J by 4 bases, with 11 bases left in between. Germline CDR1 reads MNHEY; CDR2 reads SVGEGT. The CDR3 bases are TGTGCCAGCAGTATTCAGGGTGGCTATGGCTACACCTTC. Encoded protein: CASSIQGGYGYTF.

This clonotype has a handful of counts. This chain joins TRBV6-6 and TRBJ2-1; 10 nucleotides align to TRBD2. Trimming took 6 bases from V and 9 from J; bases not matched to a gene: 2. This CDR3 region has 12 residues. Germline CDR1 is MNHNY and CDR2 is SVGAGI (reference sequence). The CDR3 nucleotides read TGTGCCAGCAGCGGGACTAGCGTTGAGCAGTTCTTC. Protein sequence: CASSGTSVEQFF.

The gene calls are TRBV5-1 and TRBJ2-3, with 7 positions matching TRBD1. The germline gives CDR1 SGHRS, CDR2 YFSETQ. This CDR3 is built from 14 residues. Losses at the gene ends were 4 bases for V and 5 bases for J; bases not matched to a gene: 7. In nucleotides, the CDR3 is TGCGCCAGCAGCGTCACAGGGGAAGTAGATACGCAGTATTTT. It yields the protein CASSVTGEVDTQYF.

This clonotype was found a few times. V gene TRBV5-5 combines with J gene TRBJ2-7, with 9 positions matching TRBD2. Germline CDR1 is SGHKS and CDR2 is YYEKEE (reference sequence). CDR3 length: 13 amino acids. V shed 4 bases, J shed 6 bases, and the junction held 5 bases outside the gene matches. The CDR3 here is CASSGGGVSEQYF. CDR3 in DNA: TGTGCCAGCAGCGGCGGGGGGGTTAGCGAGCAGTACTTC.

The V gene is TRBV5-1, the J gene TRBJ2-3; a possible D gene is TRBD2 (6 bases). The CDR3 length is 15 residues. The germline V gene has CDR1 SGHRS and CDR2 YFSETQ. V was shortened by 0 bases and J by 4 bases, with 12 bases between the two germline ends. As DNA, the CDR3 is TGCGCCAGCAGCTTGGCGGCGGGACGGGCAGATACGCAGTATTTT. Protein product: CASSLAAGRADTQYF.

The V and J genes are TRBV5-1 and TRBJ2-7; D gene unclear. V dropped 1 base and J dropped 1 base, with 18 bases sitting between them. CDR1 and CDR2 (germline): SGHRS, YFSETQ. This CDR3 has 17 amino acids. CDR3 coding DNA: TGCGCCAGCAGCTTGTCACCTACGACAAGGGCATCCTACGAGCAGTACTTC. Amino acids: CASSLSPTTRASYEQYF.

This clonotype was counted between two and nine times. The chain uses TRBV3-1 and TRBJ2-7, with D possibly being TRBD1 (6 bases). This CDR3 comprises 15 residues. Germline-derived CDR1 and CDR2 are LGHDT and YNNKEL (reference sequence). The germline V and J ends were trimmed by 4 bases and 1 base, with 14 bases remaining between them. Here the CDR3 reads CASSPRQAKSYEQYF. For the CDR3, the DNA is TGTGCCAGCAGCCCCCGACAGGCTAAATCCTACGAGCAGTACTTC.

The chain joins TRBV12-3 or TRBV12-4 to TRBJ1-5; D not resolved. The CDR3 extends over 12 amino acids. With 3 bases removed from V and 7 bases from J, the gap between germline ends came to 7 bases. The CDR3 is CASSLREQPQHF. The CDR3 DNA reads TGTGCCAGCAGTTTGCGAGAACAGCCCCAGCATTTT.

This clonotype was counted ten times or more. The chain couples TRBV7-6 to TRBJ2-7; D gene uncertain. V was pared by 6 bases and J by 7 bases, with 16 bases between. The CDR3 totals 13 residues. The germline V gene encodes CDR1 SGHVS and CDR2 FNYEAQ. The chain's CDR3 is CASSPTGKWEQYF. In nucleotides, the CDR3 is TGTGCCAGCAGTCCTACTGGGAAATGGGAGCAGTACTTC.

This clonotype occurred a few times. This rearrangement joins TRBV12-3 or TRBV12-4 to TRBJ2-1; TRBD2 agrees at 7 bases. CDR3 size: 14 residues. The J segment lost 0 bases and the V segment lost 6 bases, leaving 2 bases of the junction unmatched. This CDR3 reads CASSRGDSYNEQFF. DNA for the CDR3: TGTGCCAGCAGCCGGGGGGACTCCTACAATGAGCAGTTCTTC.

This clonotype was counted only a few times. This rearrangement joins TRBV10-3 to TRBJ2-2, with 10 bases identical to TRBD1. This CDR3 has 17 amino acids. Germline V gene data show CDR1 as ENHRY and CDR2 as SYGVKD. V lost 4 bases to trimming and J lost 4 bases; unmatched junction nucleotides: 9. The CDR3 is CAISGVGTGVRTGELFF. CDR3 coding DNA: TGTGCCATCAGTGGCGTTGGGACAGGGGTGCGCACCGGGGAGCTGTTTTTT.

A few counts support this clonotype. This chain links TRBV6-2 or TRBV6-3 with TRBJ1-2, with a possible D match to TRBD1 (5 bases). CDR1 MNHEY and CDR2 SVGEGT come from the germline V gene. The CDR3 spans 13 residues. Trimming cost V 10 bases and J 0 bases, with 12 bases left between them. For the CDR3, the DNA is TGTGCCACGGGGACGACAGCTAACTATGGCTACACCTTC. Protein sequence: CATGTTANYGYTF.

The rearrangement links TRBV10-3 to TRBJ1-2, with 12 bases aligning to TRBD1. The trim removed 4 bases at V and 7 bases at J, leaving 7 bases unmatched. Germline CDR1 ENHRY, CDR2 SYGVKD. The CDR3 contains 15 residues. CDR3 amino acids: CAISGGTGGEFGYTF. The CDR3 nucleotides are TGTGCCATCAGTGGAGGGACAGGGGGCGAGTTTGGCTACACCTTC.

This clonotype was seen a handful of times. The rearrangement uses TRBV20-1 and TRBJ2-2; D remains unclear. In germline, CDR1 is DFQATT, CDR2 SNEGSKA (reference sequence). The germline V and J ends were trimmed by 0 bases and 0 bases, with 5 bases remaining between them. The CDR3 covers 14 residues. CDR3 loop: CSARDLANTGELFF. The CDR3 bases are TGCAGTGCTAGAGATCTAGCGAACACCGGGGAGCTGTTTTTT.

This clonotype was seen a handful of times. The gene calls are TRBV4-3 and TRBJ2-7; a possible D gene is TRBD2 (5 bases). The ends were cut back, 1 base at V and 1 base at J, with 11 bases in the middle. Germline CDR1 LGHNA, CDR2 YSLEER. The CDR3 contains 15 residues. The CDR3 bases are TGCGCCAGCAGCCAAGCGGTCGGACTTTCCTACGAGCAGTACTTC. Protein: CASSQAVGLSYEQYF.

This clonotype was seen a few times. The chain employs TRBV27 and TRBJ2-7, with D perhaps TRBD2 (7 bases). V was clipped by 5 bases and J by 1 base, with 12 bases between them. CDR1 and CDR2 (germline): MNHEY, SMNVEV (reference sequence). The CDR3 has 14 amino acids. The CDR3 nucleotides read TGTGCCAGCAGTGCGGGGGCGGGATCCTACGAGCAGTACTTC. Protein: CASSAGAGSYEQYF.

The sample holds a few counts of this clonotype. The chain has TRBV7-2 and TRBJ1-4; D is possibly TRBD1 (6 bases). The CDR3 sequence is 15 residues long. CDR1 and CDR2 from the germline V gene are SGHTA and FQGNSA. Trimming stripped 0 bases from V and 7 bases from J, with 12 bases between. The CDR3 reads CASSLAGGGGEKLFF. The CDR3 bases are TGTGCCAGCAGCTTAGCAGGGGGTGGAGGTGAAAAACTGTTTTTT.

The chain has TRBV18 and TRBJ2-1, with TRBD1 as a possible D gene (6 bases). Trimming left V 4 bases short and J 2 bases short, with 15 bases between. The germline V gene encodes CDR1 KGHSH and CDR2 LQKENI. The CDR3 length is 16 residues. The CDR3 protein is CASSLQSGQTYNEQFF. In DNA form, the CDR3 reads TGTGCCAGCTCACTCCAGTCCGGACAGACCTACAATGAGCAGTTCTTC.

This chain connects TRBV6-1 to TRBJ2-7; the D is unclear. The CDR3 is 13 amino acids. The germline gives CDR1 MNHNS, CDR2 SASEGT. V lost 6 bases and J 4 bases, leaving 13 bases between the germline ends. The CDR3 nucleotides are TGTGCCAGCAGGGCCAGCGTAGAGTACGAGCAGTACTTC. It codes for CASRASVEYEQYF.

This clonotype was detected many times. The chain is built from TRBV20-1 and TRBJ2-7; 8 nucleotides agree with TRBD1. This CDR3 comprises 13 residues. Germline V gene sequence: CDR1 DFQATT, CDR2 SNEGSKA (reference sequence). With V trimmed by 1 base and J by 4 bases, 3 bases remained unmatched. The CDR3 protein is CSARGQGAYEQYF. The CDR3 region has the DNA TGCAGTGCTAGAGGGCAGGGGGCATACGAGCAGTACTTC.

The chain recombines TRBV12-3 or TRBV12-4 with TRBJ1-1; D might be TRBD1 (5 bases). The V end lost 5 bases, the J end lost 5 bases, and 15 bases lay between the germline ends. This CDR3 is built from 14 residues. In DNA form, the CDR3 reads TGTGCCAGCAGTCCCCGACAGTTTTTGACTGAAGCTTTCTTT. Translated: CASSPRQFLTEAFF.

This clonotype has only a few counts. The rearrangement joins TRBV6-1 to TRBJ1-5, with D possibly being TRBD1 (6 bases). Germline assignment: CDR1 MNHNS and CDR2 SASEGT. The CDR3 is made up of 14 amino acids. Trimming took off 6 bases at V and 5 bases at J, with 14 bases between the two ends. In DNA form, the CDR3 reads TGTGCCAGCAGCCGAGGACAGTTTGATCAGCCCCAGCATTTT. Its protein is CASSRGQFDQPQHF.

At least ten counts were recorded for this clonotype. This sequence joins TRBV4-1 and TRBJ2-3, with TRBD2 as a possible D gene (5 bases). The V gene's germline CDR1 is MGHRA and CDR2 YSYEKL. Between the trimmed V and J ends, which lost 5 bases and 0 bases, there was a span of 24 bases. The CDR3 consists of 19 residues. The CDR3 nucleotides read TGCGCCAGCAGCTTCCAATCCCGAAGAGGCGGGTCTAGCACAGATACGCAGTATTTT. Its translation is CASSFQSRRGGSSTDTQYF.

This clonotype was recorded at least ten times. This chain joins TRBV29-1 and TRBJ2-2; no firm D call. CDR3 length: 10 residues. Germline V gives CDR1 SQVTM, CDR2 ANQGSEA. Between the trimmed V and J ends, which lost 6 bases and 5 bases, there was a span of 4 bases. CDR3 DNA sequence: TGCAGCGTACGTACCGGGGAGCTGTTTTTT. Its protein product is CSVRTGELFF.

This clonotype was seen a few times. The J gene is TRBJ2-3, the V gene TRBV24-1; 10 bases are shared with TRBD2. The J segment lost 1 base and the V segment lost 4 bases, leaving 4 bases of the junction unmatched. This CDR3 region has 16 residues. In germline, CDR1 is KGHDR, CDR2 SFDVKD. CDR3 loop: CATSDPSGGGTDTQYF. The CDR3 bases are TGTGCCACCAGTGACCCTAGCGGGGGCGGCACAGATACGCAGTATTTT.

This CDR3 reads CASSTDRGSNTGELFF. CDR3 nucleotides: TGCGCCAGCAGCACCGACAGGGGGTCGAACACCGGGGAGCTGTTTTTT. V usage is TRBV5-1 and J usage is TRBJ2-2; 9 bases align to TRBD1. V trimming: 4 bases; J trimming: 0 bases; junction bases outside the gene matches: 4. There are 16 residues in the CDR3. Germline-derived CDR1 and CDR2 are SGHRS and YFSETQ.

This clonotype has just a few counts. J is TRBJ1-2 and V is TRBV20-1; D might be TRBD1 (6 bases). The CDR3 contains 14 residues. Trimming left V 5 bases short and J 7 bases short, with 20 bases between. Germline assignment: CDR1 DFQATT and CDR2 SNEGSKA (reference sequence). CDR3 bases: TGCAGTGCTTTTAGGGGGGGTTCGGCCGGTGGCTACACCTTC. Its translation is CSAFRGGSAGGYTF.

This clonotype was observed a handful of times. The chain links TRBV4-3 to TRBJ2-3; 8 nucleotides align to TRBD2. CDR3 length: 17 residues. Germline assignment: CDR1 LGHNA and CDR2 YSLEER. V lost 4 bases and J lost 4; bases outside the gene matches: 13. The CDR3 region is CASSLGTGTRWADTQYF. As DNA, the CDR3 is TGCGCCAGCAGCCTCGGAACCGGGACTAGGTGGGCAGATACGCAGTATTTT.